This T cell receptor beta chain originates from a study of cytomegalovirus exposure and HLA in healthy donors. V was pared by 7 bases and J by 3 bases, with 19 bases between. The CDR3 extends over 15 amino acids. Germline values: CDR1 SNHLY, CDR2 FYNNEI. Worth noting for this clone: Its specificity is not known.

PCR was performed using 60 Vbeta and 13 Jbeta primers. Here immunoSEQ multiplex PCR was the method, and the copy in TCRdb shows in-frame clones only, minus some. Recorded for this sample: more than 50,000 clones. Study-wide findings and caveats: Donors were assumed by presence/absence analyses to have roughly uniform sequencing depth.

The sequencing input was PBMCs. The TCR sequence derives from a man between 18 and 29 years old in good health and CMV-seropositive. The rearrangement uses TRBV2 and TRBJ2-7; D may be TRBD2 (6 bases). The CDR3 sequence: CASTTPPGLNYEQYF. CDR3 sequence (DNA): TGTGCCAGCACGACTCCCCCGGGACTGAACTACGAGCAGTACTTC.